These 27 T cell receptor beta chains were sequenced from one sample in a study of blood T cell repertoires in COVID-19. Some clones are missing from TCRdb's copy, which holds only in-frame ones; the method was immunoSEQ multiplex PCR. The table has roughly 260,000 clones, 70% to 85% seen once. The material sequenced was peripheral blood. The receptors stem from a woman between 35 and 50 years old with active or convalescent COVID-19.

V and J are TRBV28 and TRBJ2-3, with 8 bases that match TRBD2. The V segment lost 5 bases and the J segment 1 base; nucleotides outside the gene matches: 8. CDR3 length: 16 residues. The V gene's germline CDR1 is MDHEN and CDR2 SYDVKM. CDR3 sequence: CASSGGVLAGTDTQYF. DNA of the CDR3: TGTGCCAGCAGTGGGGGGGTACTAGCGGGCACAGATACGCAGTATTTT.

This clone occurred once. This rearrangement joins TRBV15 to TRBJ1-3; 8 bases align to TRBD1. The CDR3 totals 14 residues. Germline CDR1 LNHNV, CDR2 YYDKDF (reference sequence). After removal of 3 bases from V and 5 bases from J, the junction contained 3 bases not matched to a gene. CDR3 bases: TGTGCCACCAGCAGCGACAGGGGAAGAAACACCATATATTTT. Translated: CATSSDRGRNTIYF. Together with reference TRBV15 and TRBJ1-3, the CDR3 gives the full variable domain: DAMVIQNPRYQVTQFGKPVTLSCSQTLNHNVMYWYQQKSSQAPKLLFHYYDKDFNNEADTPDNFQSRRPNTSFCFLDIRSPGLGDTAMYLCATSSDRGRNTIYFGEGSWLTVV.

V gene TRBV19 combines with J gene TRBJ1-4, with D possibly being TRBD1 (5 bases). Between the trimmed V and J ends, which lost 1 base and 8 bases, there was a span of 23 bases. This CDR3 contains 18 residues. The germline V gene encodes CDR1 LNHDA and CDR2 SQIVND (reference sequence). CDR3 in DNA: TGTGCCAGTAGTATAGTCTCCACCACAGGAATGGGCGCAGAAAAACTGTTTTTT. As protein: CASSIVSTTGMGAEKLFF.

This sequence joins TRBV10-3 and TRBJ1-2; maybe TRBD1 (5 bases). In germline, CDR1 is ENHRY, CDR2 SYGVKD. The CDR3 spans 15 residues. V gave up 6 bases and J gave up 1 base, with 15 bases separating them. CDR3 loop: CAISVKPGLNYGYTF. In DNA, the CDR3 is TGTGCCATCAGCGTGAAACCGGGACTTAACTATGGCTACACCTTC.

The V and J genes are TRBV2 and TRBJ1-6; maybe TRBD1 (5 bases). Germline assignment: CDR1 SNHLY and CDR2 FYNNEI. The CDR3 spans 14 residues. Trimming stripped 6 bases from V and 13 bases from J, with 19 bases between. CDR3 protein: CASRSRDGRAPLHF. In DNA, the CDR3 is TGTGCCAGCAGATCGCGGGACGGCAGAGCGCCCCTCCACTTT.

V usage is TRBV29-1 and J usage is TRBJ1-4; D remains ambiguous. This CDR3 comprises 11 residues. Trimming removed 6 bases at V and 3 bases at J, with 5 bases between. Germline-derived CDR1 and CDR2 are SQVTM and ANQGSEA. CDR3 protein: CSVSANEKLFF. CDR3 nucleotide sequence: TGCAGCGTATCGGCTAATGAAAAACTGTTTTTT.

This sequence joins TRBV28 and TRBJ1-1; no definite D call. This CDR3 is built from 11 residues. The V end was cut by 7 bases, the J end by 1 base, with 4 bases between. CDR1 is MDHEN and CDR2 is SYDVKM in the germline V gene. CDR3 coding DNA: TGTGCCAGCATCTCGAACACTGAAGCTTTCTTT. Its translation is CASISNTEAFF.

This clone appeared a few times. The chain employs TRBV28 and TRBJ2-1; 13 bases agree with TRBD2. The CDR3 loop spans 18 amino acids. V was clipped by 0 bases and J by 3 bases; unmatched bases: 5. The germline CDR1 and CDR2 sequences are MDHEN and SYDVKM. CDR3 DNA sequence: TGTGCCAGCAGTTTATGGATGACTAGCGGGGGGAACTACAATGAGCAGTTCTTC. Translated, it gives CASSLWMTSGGNYNEQFF.

The genes are TRBV29-1 and TRBJ1-1, with 7 bases identical to TRBD1. This CDR3 spans 14 amino acids. The germline V gene encodes CDR1 SQVTM and CDR2 ANQGSEA. The trim removed 6 bases at V and 0 bases at J, leaving 7 bases unmatched. In DNA, the CDR3 is TGCAGCGTAGGGGGACAGAGTTTGAACACTGAAGCTTTCTTT. This encodes CSVGGQSLNTEAFF.

A single count supports this clone. V usage is TRBV12-5 and J usage is TRBJ1-1; TRBD1 matches at 7 bases. Germline V gives CDR1 LGHNT, CDR2 FRNRAP. This CDR3 contains 17 residues. V dropped 4 bases and J dropped 1; count of bases not matched to a gene: 12. This CDR3 reads CASGWVGQTIRNTEAFF. CDR3 in DNA: TGTGCTAGTGGTTGGGTGGGACAGACAATACGGAACACTGAAGCTTTCTTT.

The chain joins TRBV12-5 to TRBJ2-5; possible D gene TRBD1, 5 bases. Trimming cost V 1 base and J 4 bases, with 13 bases left between them. The CDR3 is made up of 15 amino acids. Germline lookup yields CDR1 LGHNT and CDR2 FRNRAP. CDR3 loop: CASGLGTKERETQYF. The CDR3 nucleotides read TGTGCTAGTGGTTTGGGGACAAAGGAGCGAGAGACCCAGTACTTC.

The rearrangement links TRBV7-2 to TRBJ2-5, with 12 bases aligning to TRBD2. The CDR3 runs to 18 residues. Germline V gene lookup returns CDR1 SGHTA and CDR2 FQGNSA. With V trimmed by 3 bases and J by 5 bases, 13 bases remained unmatched. The CDR3 reads CASSFKARTSGVGETQYF. CDR3 in DNA: TGTGCCAGCAGCTTCAAAGCCCGGACTAGCGGGGTAGGGGAGACCCAGTACTTC.

Only a few counts were recorded for this clone. The V gene is TRBV5-1, the J gene TRBJ1-1; TRBD1 aligns across 10 bases. Germline CDR1 and CDR2: SGHRS and YFSETQ. With 4 bases clipped from V and 6 bases from J, the junction kept 15 bases outside the gene matches. CDR3 size: 17 residues. In DNA, the CDR3 is TGCGCCAGCAGCGCCGGGACAGGGGCCGCCTCCGAGGCTGAAGCTTTCTTT. This sequence encodes CASSAGTGAASEAEAFF.

The chain recombines TRBV18 with TRBJ1-2, with no clear D. Germline lookup yields CDR1 KGHSH and CDR2 LQKENI. This CDR3 has 13 residues. V dropped 2 bases and J dropped 6 bases, with 10 bases sitting between them. The CDR3 here is CASSPEREHGYTF. The CDR3 region has the DNA TGTGCCAGCTCACCAGAACGGGAACATGGCTACACCTTC.

A single count supports this clone. This chain joins TRBV12-5 and TRBJ1-2; TRBD1 matches 8 bases. J was trimmed by 4 bases and V by 5 bases; bases with no gene match: 3. The germline V gene encodes CDR1 LGHNT and CDR2 FRNRAP. The CDR3 loop spans 13 amino acids. Here the CDR3 DNA reads TGTGCTAGTGGTCTCACAGGGGGCTATGGCTACACCTTC. Amino acids: CASGLTGGYGYTF.

This chain connects TRBV9 to TRBJ2-1, with TRBD2 matching over 7 bases. Germline assignment: CDR1 SGDLS and CDR2 YYNGEE. The CDR3 totals 15 residues. V was pared by 3 bases and J by 9 bases, with 12 bases of the junction left unmatched. The CDR3: CASSAELGREGEQFF. The CDR3 DNA reads TGTGCCAGCAGCGCCGAGTTGGGCAGGGAGGGTGAGCAGTTCTTC.

Only a few counts were recorded for this clone. The chain is built from TRBV4-2 and TRBJ1-5; 9 positions match TRBD1. V dropped 0 bases and J dropped 1; count of bases not matched to a gene: 4. Per germline, CDR1 LGHNA and CDR2 YNFKEQ. The CDR3 runs 17 residues. CDR3 sequence: CASSQEGGTGSNQPQHF. CDR3 DNA sequence: TGTGCCAGCAGCCAAGAGGGGGGGACAGGGAGCAATCAGCCCCAGCATTTT.

CDR3 coding DNA: TGTGCCAGCAGCCCGGGCGGACAGACGAACACTGAAGCTTTCTTT. It specifies CASSPGGQTNTEAFF. The V and J genes are TRBV25-1 and TRBJ1-1; perhaps TRBD1 as D (6 bases). From germline, CDR1 is MGHDK and CDR2 SYGVNS. V lost 6 bases, J lost 1 base, and 15 bases lay in between. The CDR3 loop spans 15 amino acids.

This clone showed up just a few times. In nucleotides, the CDR3 is TGTGCCAGCAACTTTCTCGAACTCGGGATCTATGGCTACACCTTC. Translated: CASNFLELGIYGYTF. The V and J genes are TRBV28 and TRBJ1-2; D not resolved. The germline CDR1 and CDR2 sequences are MDHEN and SYDVKM. The CDR3 is 15 residues long. Deletions cut 7 bases from V and 4 bases from J, with 19 bases between.

The chain has TRBV5-1 and TRBJ1-5; possible D gene TRBD1, 6 bases. The CDR3 is 15 amino acids. Per germline, CDR1 SGHRS and CDR2 YFSETQ. The V and J ends lost 4 bases and 1 base respectively, with 12 bases between them. CDR3 region: CASSPATGSNQPQHF. The CDR3 DNA follows: TGCGCCAGCAGCCCTGCAACAGGGAGCAATCAGCCCCAGCATTTT.

The genes are TRBV10-3 and TRBJ1-5, with D perhaps matching TRBD1 (5 bases). V lost 6 bases and J lost 4, with 16 bases in between. Germline CDR1 and CDR2: ENHRY and SYGVKD. This CDR3 is 15 amino acids long. This chain's CDR3 is CAISPAGNGNQPQHF. The CDR3 coding sequence is TGTGCCATCAGCCCAGCAGGGAACGGGAATCAGCCCCAGCATTTT.

The gene calls are TRBV7-2 and TRBJ2-5, with a weak D call TRBD2 (5 bases). CDR1 is SGHTA, CDR2 FQGNSA, per germline. The V end lost 4 bases, the J end lost 7 bases, and 10 bases lay between the germline ends. The CDR3 has 12 amino acids. The CDR3 spells CASSSFGGTQYF. For the CDR3, the DNA is TGTGCCAGCAGCTCCTTCGGAGGGACCCAGTACTTC.

This clone appeared once. This chain uses TRBV5-4 with TRBJ2-3; D perhaps matches TRBD1 (5 bases). The CDR3 runs to 14 residues. Germline lookup yields CDR1 SGHNT and CDR2 YYREEE (reference sequence). Trimming pared 6 bases from V and 2 bases from J, leaving 13 bases between. CDR3 bases: TGTGCCAGCAAAGGGGAATACTTCACAGATACGCAGTATTTT. Translated: CASKGEYFTDTQYF.

The chain combines TRBV3-1 (or the pseudogene TRBV3-2) with TRBJ2-3, with TRBD2 matching 7 bases. Germline V gene lookup returns CDR1 LGHDT and CDR2 YNNKEL (reference sequence). The trim removed 7 bases at V and 0 bases at J, leaving 10 bases unmatched. The CDR3 loop spans 16 amino acids. The CDR3, as DNA: TGTGCCAGCACTTTTCGGGGAGGGGCAAGCACAGATACGCAGTATTTT. Its protein product is CASTFRGGASTDTQYF.

The chain recombines TRBV6-6 with TRBJ1-6, with unresolved D. This CDR3 has 14 residues. The V gene's germline CDR1 is MNHNY and CDR2 SVGAGI (reference sequence). V lost 2 bases, J lost 8 bases, and 10 bases lay in between. CDR3 protein: CASSYREMDSPLHF. The CDR3 DNA sequence: TGTGCCAGCAGTTACCGGGAAATGGATTCACCCCTCCACTTT.

This clone has at least ten counts. V usage is TRBV6-5 and J usage is TRBJ1-1; the match to TRBD1 covers 8 bases. There are 16 residues in the CDR3. The germline gives CDR1 MNHEY, CDR2 SVGAGI. Trimming at V came to 2 bases and at J to 5 bases, leaving 10 bases not matched to a gene. CDR3 sequence (DNA): TGTGCCAGCAGTTACCCACTAACAGGGGGGACAACTGAAGCTTTCTTT. It translates to CASSYPLTGGTTEAFF.

CDR3 region: CASSSGGGLETQYF. For the CDR3, the DNA is TGTGCCAGCAGTTCGGGGGGGGGCCTGGAGACCCAGTACTTC. The chain combines TRBV28 with TRBJ2-5; TRBD2 matches at 8 bases. This CDR3 has 14 residues. V was pared by 4 bases and J by 5 bases, with 6 bases of the junction left unmatched. Per germline, CDR1 MDHEN and CDR2 SYDVKM.